This T cell receptor (beta chain) was documented in a study of CD8 T cells in ankylosing spondylitis. Germline-derived CDR1 and CDR2 are LGHNA and YSLEER. Trimming removed 4 bases from V and 5 bases from J; junction bases left unmatched: 3. This CDR3 comprises 13 residues. With regard to this clonotype: Its antigen is as yet unknown.

Molecular-barcoded quantitative 5'-RACE produced these TCR beta libraries. TCRdb reprocessed the 5' RACE reads via MiXCR and lists one record per CDR3 protein. The table includes 700,000 to 1,000,000 distinct CDR3 sequences, 12% detected once. Study-wide results and limits: Reportedly, disease-linked clones are significantly enriched in ankylosing spondylitis patients' matched synovial fluid. Disease-linked clones, CD8+, were relatively rare in peripheral blood. Within ankylosing spondylitis blood, a TCR beta motif made up of eight highly homologous variants appeared to be characteristic.

The chain recombines TRBV4-3 with TRBJ2-7, with 9 positions matching TRBD1. This receptor was taken from a male donor with ankylosing spondylitis. Source material: blood, either unsorted or a sorted T cell fraction (not recorded which). The CDR3 region has the DNA TGCGCCAGCAGCCGAGGGACAGGGAACGAGCAGTACTTC. It translates to CASSRGTGNEQYF.